The T cell receptor beta chain under discussion was sequenced for a study of T cells in Graves' hyperthyroidism and ophthalmopathy. Background on the study: Pretreatment peripheral blood was obtained at initial diagnosis. Overall study results and limits: Also found in blood were most expanded thyroid clonotypes above 0.001.

Criteria for exclusion of patients were uncontrolled infection, other autoimmune disease, pregnancy or lactation. Diagnosis relied on clinical symptoms, serum thyroxine and TRAb, thyroid ultrasound and orbital computed tomography. V gave up 7 bases and J gave up 4 bases; unmatched junction bases: 7. This CDR3 is built from 14 residues. Germline-derived CDR1 and CDR2 are MDHEN and SYDVKM. Researchers took RNA transcripts and amplified the TCR beta CDR3 regions from them. The TCR CDR3 was amplified in a first-round RT-PCR using the HTBI primer set. In TCRdb, the multiplex PCR reads were re-called with MiXCR into one record per CDR3 protein. This sample has fewer than 550,000 distinct CDR3 sequences, with less than 20% found just once. With regard to this clonotype: The target antigen is unknown.

This chain links TRBV28 with TRBJ1-2; TRBD1 agrees at 9 bases. The sequenced sample was blood. This sequence was found in a woman between 18 and 29 years old with Graves' hyperthyroidism. The CDR3 region is CASTTQGQGYGYTF. CDR3 nucleotide sequence: TGTGCCAGCACCACCCAGGGACAGGGCTATGGCTACACCTTC.